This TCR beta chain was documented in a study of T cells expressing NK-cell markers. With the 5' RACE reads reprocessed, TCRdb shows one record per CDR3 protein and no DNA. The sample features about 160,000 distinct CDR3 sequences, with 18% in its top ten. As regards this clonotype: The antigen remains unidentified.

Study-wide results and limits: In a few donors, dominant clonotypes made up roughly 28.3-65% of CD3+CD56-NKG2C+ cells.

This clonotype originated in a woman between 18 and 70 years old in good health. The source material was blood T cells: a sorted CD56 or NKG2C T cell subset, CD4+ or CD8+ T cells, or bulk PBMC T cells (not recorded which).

CDR3 sequence: CASSSRGSGRGDEQFF. The J gene is TRBJ2-1, the V gene TRBV11-2; the D call from TCRdb, TRBD2, cannot be confirmed without DNA. Germline loops: CDR1 SGHAT, CDR2 FQNNGV. The CDR3 is 16 residues long.